This T cell receptor beta chain derives from a study of blood T cell repertoires in COVID-19. Study as a whole: Researchers got acute and convalescent COVID-19 samples from the United States, Italy and Spain. Sample material is recorded as cDNA or gDNA derived from T cells, B-cell-depleted T cells, or PBMCs.

This clone has more than one count but fewer than ten. Study processing details: Estimation of nucleated cell counts relied on the amplification of reference gene primers. Clones were read by immunoSEQ multiplex PCR, and TCRdb kept only the in-frame ones, dropping some. V and J calls plus clone size are reproduced from that table; the DNA served to infer D and trimming. The sample includes some 180,000 clones, around 83% of them seen just once. The origin of this receptor is a woman aged 65 to 85 who had recovered from COVID-19. Sample: peripheral blood.

The CDR3 is CASSPGLVEQYF. DNA of the CDR3: TGTGCCAGCTCACCGGGACTCGTAGAGCAGTACTTC. The chain joins TRBV18 to TRBJ2-7, with a possible D match to TRBD2 (6 bases). The V gene's germline CDR1 is KGHSH and CDR2 LQKENI. The V gene lost 3 bases and the J gene lost 7 bases, with 10 bases spanning the gap. The CDR3 loop spans 12 amino acids.